The clone carrying this T cell receptor (beta chain) showed up many times. Patients underwent thyroid surgery, and none had received any treatment before it. This sample was taken from a study of metastatic and nonmetastatic thyroid tumors. Germline-derived CDR1 and CDR2 are SGHRS and YFSETQ. This CDR3 is 14 amino acids long. V gave up 5 bases and J gave up 3 bases; unmatched junction bases: 3. TCRdb reanalyzed the PCR reads with MiXCR. This table has around 30,000 clones, about 17% appearing once. The chain carries TRBV5-1 and TRBJ1-2; 11 nucleotides align to TRBD1. The receptor comes from a female donor with papillary thyroid cancer or a benign thyroid nodule (not recorded which). Some clones in this sample may be carry-over from other donors' samples. The sequencing input was blood. The CDR3 DNA follows: TGCGCCAGCAGGCGGGACAGGGGGGACTATGGCTACACCTTC. This encodes CASRRDRGDYGYTF.